These 21 T cell receptor beta chains originate from one sample sequenced in a study of cytomegalovirus exposure and HLA in healthy donors. Researchers ran the PCR with 60 Vbeta and 13 Jbeta primers. Profiled with immunoSEQ multiplex PCR; TCRdb holds only in-frame clones, not every one. The table records some 150,000 clones, about four fifths of them present only once. Sequenced material: PBMCs. The receptors here all came from a man in his forties in good health and CMV-seropositive.

The V call is TRBV11-2, the J call TRBJ1-1; D call uncertain. Germline values: CDR1 SGHAT, CDR2 FQNNGV. Trimming removed 1 base from V and 2 bases from J, with 11 bases in between. The CDR3 has 15 amino acids. The CDR3 here is CASSLVGGSNTEAFF. CDR3 nucleotides: TGTGCCAGCAGCTTAGTTGGTGGGAGTAACACTGAAGCTTTCTTT.

This clone has just a few counts. V gene TRBV4-1 combines with J gene TRBJ1-2; tentative D call: TRBD1 (5 bases). V dropped 1 base and J dropped 5 bases, with 14 bases sitting between them. This CDR3 has 15 residues. Germline CDR1 reads MGHRA; CDR2 reads YSYEKL. In DNA form, the CDR3 reads TGCGCCAGCAGCCAAGGGCCACGGGGGAAATATGGCTACACCTTC. Translated: CASSQGPRGKYGYTF.

This clone was detected once. V usage is TRBV5-1 and J usage is TRBJ2-2, with D possibly being TRBD1 (7 bases). CDR3 size: 16 residues. Trimming stripped 0 bases from V and 5 bases from J, with 14 bases between. Germline V gives CDR1 SGHRS, CDR2 YFSETQ. The CDR3 loop reads CASSLDRGGYTGELFF. CDR3 sequence (DNA): TGCGCCAGCAGCTTGGACAGGGGAGGATATACCGGGGAGCTGTTTTTT.

The chain joins TRBV2 to TRBJ1-4; D uncertain. Germline CDR1 is SNHLY and CDR2 is FYNNEI. This CDR3 comprises 14 residues. V lost 6 bases to trimming and J lost 7 bases, with 15 bases between them. CDR3 DNA: TGTGCCAGCAGGGCCTCTCTCGGAGGTGAAAAACTGTTTTTT. The encoded protein is CASRASLGGEKLFF. Together with reference TRBV2 and TRBJ1-4, the CDR3 gives the full variable domain: EPEVTQTPSHQVTQMGQEVILRCVPISNHLYFYWYRQILGQKVEFLVSFYNNEISEKSEIFDDQFSVERPDGSNFTLKIRSTKLEDSAMYFCASRASLGGEKLFFGSGTQLSVL.

A few counts support this clone. This chain uses TRBV18 with TRBJ1-1; 8 bases fit TRBD1. The germline CDR1 and CDR2 sequences are KGHSH and LQKENI. V shed 3 bases and J 2 bases; nucleotides not matched to a gene: 5. There are 15 residues in the CDR3. The CDR3 loop reads CASSPQGQANTEAFF. The CDR3, as DNA: TGTGCCAGCTCACCCCAGGGACAGGCTAACACTGAAGCTTTCTTT.

The chain combines TRBV19 with TRBJ2-7; tentative D call: TRBD1 (6 bases). Germline CDR1 LNHDA, CDR2 SQIVND (reference sequence). CDR3 size: 16 residues. V gave up 3 bases and J gave up 5 bases, with 20 bases separating them. The CDR3 protein is CASSIAFSLDSHEQYF. The DNA for the CDR3 is TGTGCCAGTAGTATCGCATTTTCGTTGGACAGTCACGAGCAGTACTTC.

This sequence joins TRBV25-1 and TRBJ1-5; a weak D match, TRBD1 (6 bases). From germline, CDR1 is MGHDK and CDR2 SYGVNS. The V end was cut by 6 bases, the J end by 3 bases, with 9 bases between. The CDR3 is 13 amino acids. CDR3 residues: CASRRGHNQPQHF. CDR3 nucleotides: TGTGCCAGCAGGAGGGGACACAATCAGCCCCAGCATTTT.

This chain joins TRBV6-5 and TRBJ2-3; a weak D match, TRBD2 (5 bases). V lost 6 bases and J 0 bases, leaving 13 bases between the germline ends. Germline-derived CDR1 and CDR2 are MNHEY and SVGAGI. The CDR3 loop spans 15 amino acids. The CDR3 coding sequence is TGTGCCAGCAGCATGGACTGGACGAGCACAGATACGCAGTATTTT. It translates to CASSMDWTSTDTQYF.

This clone has more than one count but fewer than ten. The chain links TRBV29-1 to TRBJ2-5; tentative D call: TRBD2 (7 bases). Trimming left V 7 bases short and J 5 bases short, with 17 bases between. Germline CDR1 reads SQVTM; CDR2 reads ANQGSEA. The CDR3 sequence is 13 residues long. The CDR3 region is CSGTGSGAETQYF. DNA of the CDR3: TGCAGCGGTACAGGGAGCGGGGCCGAGACCCAGTACTTC.

The J gene is TRBJ2-4, the V gene TRBV18, with unresolved D. The CDR3 runs to 15 residues. Germline V gives CDR1 KGHSH, CDR2 LQKENI. Trimming stripped 3 bases from V and 2 bases from J, with 11 bases between. The CDR3 DNA follows: TGTGCCAGCTCACCTAAGGCCAGGTCCAAAAACATTCAGTACTTC. This gives the protein CASSPKARSKNIQYF.

The rearrangement joins TRBV5-1 to TRBJ1-1; tentative D call: TRBD1 (6 bases). Germline CDR1 SGHRS, CDR2 YFSETQ. CDR3 length: 14 residues. The ends were cut back, 5 bases at V and 1 base at J, with 12 bases in the middle. CDR3 sequence reads: CASSFLQGNTEAFF. DNA for the CDR3: TGCGCCAGCAGTTTTTTACAGGGGAACACTGAAGCTTTCTTT. Full variable domain (rest looked up from reference TRBV5-1 and TRBJ1-1): KAGVTQTPRYLIKTRGQQVTLSCSPISGHRSVSWYQQTPGQGLQFLFEYFSETQRNKGNFPGRFSGRQFSNSRSEMNVSTLELGDSALYLCASSFLQGNTEAFFGQGTRLTVV.

V and J are TRBV7-6 and TRBJ2-3; 9 nucleotides line up with TRBD2. With V trimmed by 0 bases and J by 4 bases, 11 bases remained unmatched. The germline gives CDR1 SGHVS, CDR2 FNYEAQ. This CDR3 comprises 18 residues. CDR3 loop: CASSLAGLAQLLSDTQYF. Written as DNA, the CDR3 is TGTGCCAGCAGCTTAGCGGGACTAGCTCAATTATTATCAGATACGCAGTATTTT.

Many counts were recorded for this clone. This sequence joins TRBV7-9 and TRBJ1-2; 7 bases line up with TRBD1. The germline CDR1 and CDR2 sequences are SEHNR and FQNEAQ (reference sequence). V was clipped by 5 bases and J by 4 bases; unmatched bases: 4. There are 13 residues in the CDR3. The CDR3 DNA follows: TGTGCCAGCAGCCGTCAGGGGGGCTATGGCTACACCTTC. Protein product: CASSRQGGYGYTF.

This clone was picked up a small number of times. V usage is TRBV11-2 and J usage is TRBJ1-3; 9 nucleotides match TRBD1. Germline-derived CDR1 and CDR2 are SGHAT and FQNNGV. The ends lost 7 bases at V and 1 base at J; junction bases unmatched: 2. The CDR3 runs to 14 residues. CDR3 loop: CASTDRGSGNTIYF. The CDR3 region has the DNA TGTGCCAGCACAGACAGGGGGTCTGGAAACACCATATATTTT.

This clone was found once. The chain recombines TRBV5-1 with TRBJ1-1; D gene unclear. V gave up 2 bases and J gave up 4 bases, with 15 bases separating them. This CDR3 is 15 amino acids long. CDR1 is SGHRS and CDR2 is YFSETQ in the germline V gene. CDR3 nucleotides: TGCGCCAGCAGCTTTTCCTTAAACGCGGGCACTGAAGCTTTCTTT. Its protein is CASSFSLNAGTEAFF.

The rearrangement links TRBV4-1 to TRBJ2-6, with TRBD1 as a possible D gene (5 bases). The V end was cut by 1 base, the J end by 2 bases, with 6 bases between. The CDR3 covers 15 residues. Germline V gives CDR1 MGHRA, CDR2 YSYEKL. The CDR3 loop is CASSQGGAGANVLTF. The CDR3 DNA sequence: TGCGCCAGCAGCCAAGGGGGCGCTGGGGCCAACGTCCTGACTTTC.

The chain recombines TRBV25-1 with TRBJ2-5, with 8 bases aligning to TRBD2. Germline trimming cut 8 bases from V and 4 bases from J; bases unmatched to any gene: 9. From germline, CDR1 is MGHDK and CDR2 SYGVNS. CDR3 length equals 14 residues. This chain's CDR3 is CASREGGAGETQYF. The CDR3 DNA sequence: TGTGCCAGCCGGGAGGGGGGGGCCGGAGAGACCCAGTACTTC.

This clone was counted a single time. The J gene is TRBJ2-7, the V gene TRBV2, with 9 bases aligning to TRBD1. V was clipped by 4 bases and J by 6 bases; unmatched bases: 13. Germline loops: CDR1 SNHLY, CDR2 FYNNEI. The CDR3 contains 16 residues. In DNA, the CDR3 is TGTGCCAGCAGTGGCGGCCCCGGGACAGGGTTTTCCGAGCAGTACTTC. It is translated as CASSGGPGTGFSEQYF.

The chain employs TRBV13 and TRBJ1-4; 8 nucleotides agree with TRBD1. The ends lost 3 bases at V and 7 bases at J; junction bases unmatched: 1. Germline CDR1 and CDR2: PRHDT and FYEKMQ (reference sequence). The CDR3 has 13 amino acids. CDR3 sequence reads: CASSFGQGEKLFF. The DNA of the CDR3 is TGTGCCAGCAGCTTTGGACAGGGTGAAAAACTGTTTTTT.

This clone was detected only a few times. The chain couples TRBV9 to TRBJ2-3; 12 bases agree with TRBD2. The CDR3 runs to 16 residues. V dropped 4 bases and J dropped 2; count of bases not matched to a gene: 5. CDR1 is SGDLS, CDR2 YYNGEE, per germline. CDR3 coding DNA: TGTGCCAGCAGCCCGACTAGCGGGGGAATCACAGATACGCAGTATTTT. It translates to CASSPTSGGITDTQYF.

The chain uses TRBV2 and TRBJ2-1; TRBD1 might be the D (6 bases). V gave up 7 bases and J gave up 2 bases, with 9 bases separating them. Germline V gene data show CDR1 as SNHLY and CDR2 as FYNNEI. The length of the CDR3 is 13 residues. The CDR3 sequence is CASNHRAYNEQFF. CDR3 DNA sequence: TGTGCCAGCAATCACAGGGCCTACAATGAGCAGTTCTTC.